The 8 T cell receptor delta chains in this list originate from one sample, sequenced in a study of gamma-delta T cells after stem cell transplantation. TCRdb reapplied CATT to the RT-PCR reads. The table records about 1,300 delta-chain clones, 45% to 50% of them present only once. Sequencing input: gamma-delta T cells. These receptors originate from a human donor. It is not recorded whose cells these are; they may come from a transplant donor.

A single count supports this clone. A clone one base away is much larger, so this may be a read error. The chain is built from TRDV1 and TRDJ1; 10 bases map to TRDD3. Germline trimming cut 5 bases from V and 0 bases from J; bases unmatched to any gene: 15. The CDR3 extends over 19 amino acids. Per germline, CDR1 TSWWSYY and CDR2 QGS. The CDR3 sequence is CALGTPSVGDTGHTDKLIF. CDR3 sequence (DNA): TGTGCTCTTGGGACGCCTTCCGTGGGGGATACTGGTCACACCGATAAACTCATCTTT.

Notes on this clone: With only one base between it and a far larger clone, this is likely a read error. Other DNA sequences from this sample encode an identical CDR3 as well. The chain recombines TRDV2 with TRDJ3, with D unresolved. The CDR3 consists of 19 residues. The germline CDR1 and CDR2 sequences are GEAIGNYY and EKD. Trimming shortened V by 3 bases and J by 1 base, and 18 bases separated the two germline ends. CDR3 sequence: CACDPIQGRGSWDTRQMFF. CDR3 nucleotide sequence: TGTGCCTGTGACCCGATTCAAGGGAGGGGTTCCTGGGACACCCGACAGATGTTTTTC.

Of note for this clone: A read error may explain this, as a much larger clone is one base away. The rearrangement joins TRDV1 to TRDJ1, with D tentatively TRDD3 (6 bases). With 5 bases removed from V and 0 bases from J, the gap between germline ends came to 25 bases. The CDR3 has 19 amino acids. Germline V gives CDR1 TSWWSYY, CDR2 QGS. The CDR3 reads CALGTRGVREWGYTDKLIF. The CDR3 DNA follows: TGTGCTCTTGGGACGCGCGGGGTAAGAGAATGGGGATACACCGATAAACTCATCTTT.

This clone is large. The sample holds other DNA sequences that translate to the same CDR3. This chain uses TRDV2 with TRDJ1; possible D gene TRDD3, 5 bases. Germline V lookup: CDR1 GEAIGNYY, CDR2 EKD. This CDR3 is built from 15 residues. Between the trimmed V and J ends, which lost 1 base and 1 base, there was a span of 12 bases. The CDR3 is CACDTLGGATDKLIF. CDR3 DNA: TGTGCCTGTGACACGTTAGGGGGGGCCACCGATAAACTCATCTTT.

This clone was counted a few times. Given a far larger clone just one base away, this is likely a sequencing read error. In the same sample, other DNA sequences code for this CDR3. The chain carries TRDV1 and TRDJ1; perhaps TRDD3 as D (6 bases). Germline values: CDR1 TSWWSYY, CDR2 QGS. CDR3 size: 20 residues. CDR3: CALGELEFPLAGDYTDKLIF. In DNA form, the CDR3 reads TGTGCCCTTGGGGAACTGGAGTTCCCCCTTGCGGGGGACTACACCGATAAACTCATCTTT.

About this clone: A far larger clone lies a single base away; this is likely a read error. The sample has other DNA sequences that encode this CDR3 too. The chain combines TRDV1 with TRDJ1, with 10 bases that match TRDD3. The V gene's germline CDR1 is TSWWSYY and CDR2 QGS. This CDR3 is built from 21 residues. Losses at the gene ends were 4 bases for V and 0 bases for J; bases not matched to a gene: 20. The CDR3 spells CALGGAVLLGDWIPDTDKLIF. CDR3 in DNA: TGTGCTCTTGGGGGTGCGGTTCTACTGGGGGATTGGATCCCTGACACCGATAAACTCATCTTT.

V usage is TRAV29/DV5 and J usage is TRDJ1; TRDD2 matches 9 bases. V gave up 0 bases and J gave up 0 bases; unmatched junction bases: 21. The CDR3 length is 21 residues. The V gene's germline CDR1 is NSMFDY and CDR2 ISSIKDK. The CDR3 spells CAASAPFLRSWGNPYTDKLIF. The CDR3 region has the DNA TGTGCAGCAAGCGCGCCCTTCCTACGAAGTTGGGGGAATCCATACACCGATAAACTCATCTTT.

Within the sample, this clone is large. The chain employs TRDV1 and TRDJ1; TRDD3 agrees at 7 bases. The CDR3 has 19 amino acids. J gave up 0 bases and V 1 base, and 14 bases lay outside the gene matches. The germline gives CDR1 TSWWSYY, CDR2 QGS. CDR3 in DNA: TGTGCTCTTGGGGAACACGCTACGGTTACTACTGGGGACACCGATAAACTCATCTTT. The encoded protein is CALGEHATVTTGDTDKLIF.